This TCR beta chain was recovered during a study of shared clonotypes between healthy human individuals. Worth noting for this clone: Its cognate antigen is unknown.

General study findings and limits: Among donors, clonotype sharing was expected to be affected by sequencing depth. About 5% was the fraction of naive CD4 clonotypes found shared across a handful of donors.

Those who donated were healthy HIV-negative adults, with no recent acute infections or vaccinations reported. Germline CDR1 reads SGHTA; CDR2 reads FQGNSA. The CDR3 length is 17 residues. The germline V and J ends were trimmed by 5 bases and 2 bases, with 19 bases remaining between them. Authors' data handling: Filtering differed, since immunoSEQ gave only junction sequences and no quality scores. Method: immunoSEQ multiplex PCR; TCRdb's copy keeps in-frame clones and lacks some. V and J calls and clone size are as listed in that table; D and trimming were resolved from the DNA. The sample comprises roughly 640,000 clones, 74% of which are singletons, and roughly 1.7% rests with the top ten.

The specimen was memory CD4+ T cells sorted from blood. The subset denotes: CD45RA-negative fraction. The chain is built from TRBV7-2 and TRBJ1-5; D gene unclear. This TCR came from a woman aged 25 to 45 in good health. The CDR3 DNA reads as TGTGCCAGCAGCCTCGCAACGGACTCCGGGGGCAATCAGCCCCAGCATTTT. Translation: CASSLATDSGGNQPQHF.